This TCR beta chain was observed in a study of cytomegalovirus exposure and HLA in healthy donors. The PCR used 60 Vbeta and 13 Jbeta primers. Some clones are missing from TCRdb's copy, which holds only in-frame ones; the method was immunoSEQ multiplex PCR. The repertoire holds about 130,000 clones, with 75% as singletons. Notes on the study in general: Researchers counted around 180 TCR beta chains as cytomegalovirus-associated. Association of a missense DCLRE1C variant with TCR beta V- and J-gene trimming was reported in a later analysis.

Notes on this clone: What it recognizes is unknown.

The germline CDR1 and CDR2 sequences are MDHEN and SYDVKM. Trimming shortened V by 3 bases and J by 4 bases, and 3 bases separated the two germline ends. CDR3 length: 11 residues. Input material: PBMCs. The gene calls are TRBV28 and TRBJ1-1; unclear D gene. The TCR was taken from a woman between 45 and 60 years old in good health and CMV-seronegative. The CDR3 loop is CASSFLTEAFF. In DNA form, the CDR3 reads TGTGCCAGCAGTTTTCTCACTGAAGCTTTCTTT.